The clone carrying this T cell receptor beta chain was detected only a few times. Its antigen is not identified. The data originate from a study of response to subunit inactivated influenza vaccine. Trimming left V 4 bases short and J 6 bases short, with 12 bases between. The germline gives CDR1 MNHEY, CDR2 SVGEGT. The CDR3 extends over 13 amino acids. TCRdb ran MiXCR on the RT-PCR reads and lists one entry per CDR3 protein. The table has more than 500,000 distinct CDR3 sequences, over 9% seen once. Overall study findings and caveats: After each seasonal influenza vaccination, few new T cells are recruited, the authors suggested.

This sample was shared with a second study, whose subject was T cells expressing NK-cell markers. That source notes: The TCR beta cDNA came from 5'RACE template switching with UMIs. Sorted CD3+CD56-NKG2C+, CD3+CD56+NKG2C- and CD3+CD56+NKG2C+ T cells were the source of the TCR beta repertoires. Most of the eight sequenced donors tested HCMV-seropositive; one tested seronegative.

The specimen was PBMCs from blood, collected on the day of vaccination. This chain joins TRBV6-2 or TRBV6-3 and TRBJ1-2; D gene unclear. The receptor's source is a man aged 45-65 years who received an inactivated influenza vaccine. CDR3 coding DNA: TGTGCCAGCAGTTTGGGATACAAGAATGGCTACACCTTC. Amino acid sequence: CASSLGYKNGYTF.